The clone carrying this T cell receptor (beta chain) was counted ten times or more. These data come from a study of neurological immune-mediated disorders. Specified time point: longitudinal time-point 3. From the 5' RACE reads, TCRdb called clonotypes with MiXCR, one entry per CDR3 protein. The sample lists roughly 100,000 distinct CDR3 sequences, 10% to 13% occurring once. Sequenced sample: PBMCs. This sequence originates from a female donor with HTLV-1-associated myelopathy (HAM/TSP).

The CDR3 is CSAGGGRGLNEQFF. Here the CDR3 DNA reads TGCAGTGCTGGGGGTGGGCGGGGGCTCAATGAGCAGTTCTTC. The gene calls are TRBV20-1 and TRBJ2-1; a weak D match, TRBD2 (7 bases). Trimming cost V 5 bases and J 6 bases, with 17 bases left between them. Germline V gene data show CDR1 as DFQATT and CDR2 as SNEGSKA (reference sequence). There are 14 residues in the CDR3.